This TCR beta chain was retrieved from a study of response to subunit inactivated influenza vaccine. Study observations and caveats: After each seasonal influenza vaccination, few new T cells are recruited, the authors suggested.

Germline V lookup: CDR1 SNHLY, CDR2 FYNNEI. Between the trimmed V and J ends, which lost 1 base and 4 bases, there was a span of 11 bases. This CDR3 comprises 15 residues. On this clonotype: No antigen is known for it.

Using its own MiXCR run on the RT-PCR reads, TCRdb lists one record per CDR3 protein. The data hold approximately 680,000 distinct CDR3 sequences, with roughly 14% observed a single time. The source is a man in his forties or fifties who received an inactivated influenza vaccine. V is TRBV2 and J is TRBJ2-1; maybe TRBD2 (6 bases). The sequenced sample was PBMCs from blood, obtained 11 to 12 days after vaccination. CDR3 protein: CASSEVGTPYNEQFF. The CDR3 DNA is TGTGCCAGCAGTGAAGTTGGGACTCCGTACAATGAGCAGTTCTTC.